The next 20 T cell receptor beta chains were all read from a single sample in a study of cytomegalovirus exposure and HLA in healthy donors. PCR used 60 Vbeta primers and 13 Jbeta primers. Clones were sequenced by immunoSEQ multiplex PCR, and TCRdb holds only the in-frame ones, with some missing. The data contain around 150,000 clones, 82% of them singletons. The sequencing sample was made of PBMCs. Source of these receptors: a girl aged 5 to 17 in good health and CMV-seropositive.

CDR3 DNA: TGTGCCAGCTCCGGGACAGGGACCGATAGAACTTTCTTT. Translated, it gives CASSGTGTDRTFF. The V call is TRBV18, the J call TRBJ1-1; 9 nucleotides line up with TRBD1. V lost 6 bases and J lost 12; bases outside the gene matches: 11. Germline values: CDR1 KGHSH, CDR2 LQKENI. The CDR3 has 13 amino acids.

V gene TRBV4-1 combines with J gene TRBJ2-1, with 10 bases that match TRBD2. The V gene end was trimmed by 3 bases and the J gene end by 2 bases; junction bases not matched to a gene: 4. Germline V gene lookup returns CDR1 MGHRA and CDR2 YSYEKL. This CDR3 has 16 residues. The CDR3 reads CASSHLGLAAYNEQFF. For the CDR3, the DNA is TGCGCCAGCAGCCATCTCGGACTAGCGGCCTACAATGAGCAGTTCTTC.

DNA for the CDR3: TGCGCCAGCAGCCAAGATGTAGCGGGGGCCGGTGGGGATACGCAGTATTTT. It yields the protein CASSQDVAGAGGDTQYF. This sequence joins TRBV4-3 and TRBJ2-3; 9 bases match TRBD2. CDR3 length equals 17 residues. From germline, CDR1 is LGHNA and CDR2 YSLEER. V lost 0 bases and J lost 6; bases outside the gene matches: 10.

The V gene is TRBV6-1, the J gene TRBJ2-7, with 13 nucleotides matching TRBD2. This CDR3 comprises 15 residues. The germline CDR1 and CDR2 sequences are MNHNS and SASEGT. J lost 2 bases, V lost 6 bases, and 4 bases had no gene match. DNA for the CDR3: TGTGCCAGCAGCCAACTAGCGGGAGGGCCCTACGAGCAGTACTTC. It yields the protein CASSQLAGGPYEQYF.

The rearrangement joins TRBV6-5 to TRBJ1-2, with a possible D match to TRBD1 (6 bases). Germline-derived CDR1 and CDR2 are MNHEY and SVGAGI. CDR3 size: 15 residues. V lost 2 bases to trimming and J lost 7 bases, with 17 bases between them. This CDR3 reads CASSYQDGGGGGYTF. The CDR3 nucleotides read TGTGCCAGCAGTTACCAGGACGGGGGCGGGGGTGGCTACACCTTC.

In its sample, this clone was seen a few times. The chain links TRBV19 to TRBJ1-2, with a weak D call TRBD1 (6 bases). Trimming shortened V by 10 bases and J by 8 bases, and 14 bases separated the two germline ends. CDR3 size: 11 residues. Per the germline V gene, CDR1 is LNHDA and CDR2 is SQIVND (reference sequence). The CDR3 loop reads CATKQGLGYTF. CDR3 sequence (DNA): TGTGCCACCAAACAGGGATTGGGCTACACCTTC.

The rearrangement uses TRBV27 and TRBJ2-5; TRBD2 matches 16 bases. The V gene's germline CDR1 is MNHEY and CDR2 SMNVEV (reference sequence). After removal of 5 bases from V and 4 bases from J, the junction contained 10 bases not matched to a gene. The CDR3 runs 18 residues. The CDR3: CASSESGLAGGPVETQYF. As DNA, the CDR3 is TGTGCCAGCAGTGAGTCGGGACTAGCGGGAGGGCCTGTAGAGACCCAGTACTTC.

A single count supports this clone. V gene TRBV28 combines with J gene TRBJ2-5; D perhaps matches TRBD2 (5 bases). CDR3 length: 13 amino acids. Germline V CDR1 and CDR2: MDHEN, SYDVKM. The V gene lost 2 bases and the J gene lost 5 bases, with 9 bases spanning the gap. CDR3 residues: CASSLGGQETQYF. The CDR3 DNA is TGTGCCAGCAGTTTAGGAGGCCAGGAGACCCAGTACTTC.

This chain uses TRBV28 with TRBJ1-2; 7 bases are a match to TRBD1. Germline V gene sequence: CDR1 MDHEN, CDR2 SYDVKM. This CDR3 spans 12 amino acids. J gave up 7 bases and V 9 bases, and 8 bases lay outside the gene matches. The CDR3 here is CASQTGWSGYTF. In DNA, the CDR3 is TGTGCCAGTCAGACAGGGTGGTCTGGCTACACCTTC.

CDR3: CASSDDAAGYTF. The CDR3 bases are TGTGCCAGCAGCGACGACGCGGCTGGCTACACCTTC. The gene calls are TRBV2 and TRBJ1-2; D is unresolved. V was shortened by 6 bases and J by 7 bases, with 12 bases between the two germline ends. The CDR3 runs 12 residues. CDR1 and CDR2 from the germline V gene are SNHLY and FYNNEI.

V and J are TRBV9 and TRBJ2-7; 11 bases match TRBD2. The CDR3 is 15 amino acids. Germline loops: CDR1 SGDLS, CDR2 YYNGEE. With 2 bases clipped from V and 2 bases from J, the junction kept 3 bases outside the gene matches. For the CDR3, the DNA is TGTGCCAGCAGCGTTACTAGCGGGAGTACCTACGAGCAGTACTTC. This sequence encodes CASSVTSGSTYEQYF.

V gene TRBV15 combines with J gene TRBJ2-1, with 9 bases that match TRBD1. The J segment lost 6 bases and the V segment lost 1 base, leaving 4 bases of the junction unmatched. This CDR3 contains 15 residues. The germline V gene has CDR1 LNHNV and CDR2 YYDKDF (reference sequence). CDR3 DNA: TGTGCCACCAGCAGAGCGCGGACAGGGGCCAATGAGCAGTTCTTC. It specifies CATSRARTGANEQFF. Full variable domain (remainder filled in from reference TRBV15 and TRBJ2-1): DAMVIQNPRYQVTQFGKPVTLSCSQTLNHNVMYWYQQKSSQAPKLLFHYYDKDFNNEADTPDNFQSRRPNTSFCFLDIRSPGLGDTAMYLCATSRARTGANEQFFGPGTRLTVL.

The chain combines TRBV2 with TRBJ2-2; 7 bases match TRBD1. V lost 7 bases, J lost 7 bases, and 9 bases stayed unmatched. CDR1 and CDR2 (germline): SNHLY, FYNNEI. The CDR3 totals 14 residues. The CDR3 is CASMLTGSGGELFF. The CDR3 DNA reads as TGTGCCAGCATGCTGACAGGGAGTGGCGGGGAGCTGTTTTTT.

The V call is TRBV10-3, the J call TRBJ1-2, with 8 bases identical to TRBD1. V trimming: 7 bases; J trimming: 2 bases; junction bases outside the gene matches: 3. From germline, CDR1 is ENHRY and CDR2 SYGVKD. The length of the CDR3 is 13 residues. CDR3 DNA: TGTGCCATCACCCGGACAGGGAACTATGGCTACACCTTC. It codes for CAITRTGNYGYTF.

This clone has more than one count but fewer than ten. The chain joins TRBV10-3 to TRBJ2-5, with TRBD1 identical over 7 bases. The germline V gene has CDR1 ENHRY and CDR2 SYGVKD. The length of the CDR3 is 16 residues. The V and J ends lost 5 bases and 5 bases, in that order; junction bases with no gene match: 14. The CDR3 nucleotides read TGTGCCATCAGTTCCAAATTTGGGACGACAGGGGAGACCCAGTACTTC. Encoded protein: CAISSKFGTTGETQYF.

The rearrangement uses TRBV30 and TRBJ2-1; D may be TRBD2 (6 bases). CDR1 and CDR2 from the germline V gene are GTSNPN and SVGIG (reference sequence). The CDR3 runs 17 residues. Trimming took off 1 base at V and 1 base at J, with 17 bases between the two ends. As DNA, the CDR3 is TGTGCCTGGAGTGATCCATCTTTACGGGGGTCCTACAATGAGCAGTTCTTC. Translating gives CAWSDPSLRGSYNEQFF.

The CDR3 loop reads CASSFMTSGGPYNEQFF. The CDR3 DNA follows: TGTGCCAGCAGTTTTATGACTAGCGGGGGGCCCTACAATGAGCAGTTCTTC. The chain has TRBV27 and TRBJ2-1, with 13 bases identical to TRBD2. Germline trimming cut 3 bases from V and 2 bases from J; bases unmatched to any gene: 4. Germline values: CDR1 MNHEY, CDR2 SMNVEV (reference sequence). This CDR3 has 17 amino acids.

This rearrangement joins TRBV11-2 to TRBJ1-1; TRBD1 is a possible D gene (5 bases). The CDR3 totals 15 residues. V lost 5 bases and J 5 bases, leaving 18 bases between the germline ends. Germline CDR1 is SGHAT and CDR2 is FQNNGV. The CDR3 sequence: CASSPGGRGSTEAFF. CDR3 sequence (DNA): TGTGCCAGCAGCCCAGGAGGGCGGGGCAGTACTGAAGCTTTCTTT.

The gene calls are TRBV5-1 and TRBJ2-3; possibly TRBD1 for D (8 bases). The CDR3 is 15 amino acids. Germline-derived CDR1 and CDR2 are SGHRS and YFSETQ. Trimming took off 4 bases at V and 1 base at J, with 13 bases between the two ends. The CDR3 loop is CASSPGGQGTDTQYF. CDR3 in DNA: TGCGCCAGCAGCCCGGGGGGACAGGGCACAGATACGCAGTATTTT.

This sequence joins TRBV20-1 and TRBJ1-1; TRBD1 agrees at 7 bases. This CDR3 spans 10 amino acids. The J segment lost 10 bases and the V segment lost 5 bases, leaving 4 bases of the junction unmatched. Germline V CDR1 and CDR2: DFQATT, SNEGSKA (reference sequence). The CDR3 is CSARQGGAFF. The CDR3 DNA sequence: TGCAGTGCTCGACAGGGTGGAGCTTTCTTT.